The rows below give T cell receptor beta chains drawn from one sample of a study of blood T cell repertoires in COVID-19. TCRdb keeps only in-frame clones here, not all; method: immunoSEQ multiplex PCR. The data show under 250,000 clones, about 80% seen once. The sample consisted of PBMCs or T cells enriched from blood (not recorded which). Receptor source: a woman between 35 and 50 years old who had been exposed to COVID-19. Each CDR3 is given with its conserved first and last residue. Fields, in order: J gene, clone size, V gene, D gene, CDR3 DNA, CDR3 protein. A D gene is named only where the DNA matches it firmly. Clone size is shown for a subset of rows, as once, few, many or a class of expanded clone.

j_gene: TRBJ1-5; abundance: few; v_gene: TRBV6-5; d_gene: TRBD1; CDR3nt: TGTGCCAGCAGGTCCGGGACAGGTTTCGGTCAGCCCCAGCATTTT; CDR3aa: CASRSGTGFGQPQHF
j_gene: TRBJ1-2; abundance: NA; v_gene: TRBV21-1; d_gene: NA; CDR3nt: TGTGCCAGCAGCAAAAGCCCAACCGGCAGGGCAAACTATGGCTACACCTTC; CDR3aa: CASSKSPTGRANYGYTF
j_gene: TRBJ1-1; abundance: NA; v_gene: TRBV4-2; d_gene: NA; CDR3nt: TGTGCCAGCAGCCAAGTGGCAGGAGGGAACACTGAAGCTTTCTTT; CDR3aa: CASSQVAGGNTEAFF
j_gene: TRBJ2-7; abundance: NA; v_gene: TRBV7-2; d_gene: TRBD2; CDR3nt: TGTGCCAGCAGCTTATACGGTAGCGGGGAGTCCTACGAGCAGTACTTC; CDR3aa: CASSLYGSGESYEQYF
j_gene: TRBJ2-7; abundance: NA; v_gene: TRBV24-1; d_gene: NA; CDR3nt: TGTGCCACCAGTGATTTGCACAGGTACGAGCAGTACTTC; CDR3aa: CATSDLHRYEQYF
j_gene: TRBJ2-1; abundance: once; v_gene: TRBV19; d_gene: NA; CDR3nt: TGTGCCAGTAGTCTCCCCTCCTACAATGAGCAGTTCTTC; CDR3aa: CASSLPSYNEQFF
j_gene: TRBJ1-4; abundance: NA; v_gene: TRBV5-1; d_gene: TRBD1; CDR3nt: TGCGCCAGCAGCTTGGTAGGACAGGGTAATGAAAAACTGTTTTTT; CDR3aa: CASSLVGQGNEKLFF
j_gene: TRBJ1-4; abundance: NA; v_gene: TRBV19; d_gene: NA; CDR3nt: TGTGCCAGTAGTATTGGGTCGCGGGGGCCCCTAAAGGAACTGTTTTTT; CDR3aa: CASSIGSRGPLKELFF
j_gene: TRBJ2-2; abundance: NA; v_gene: TRBV6-2/TRBV6-3; d_gene: TRBD2; CDR3nt: TGTGCCAGCAGTTCCCTAGCGGGGGAGAACACCGGGGAGCTGTTTTTT; CDR3aa: CASSSLAGENTGELFF
j_gene: TRBJ2-1; abundance: NA; v_gene: TRBV25-1; d_gene: NA; CDR3nt: TGTGCCAGCAGTGAAGGCCCGCCTTACAATGAGCAGTTCTTC; CDR3aa: CASSEGPPYNEQFF
j_gene: TRBJ1-2; abundance: NA; v_gene: TRBV4-2; d_gene: NA; CDR3nt: TGTGCCAGCCTGAGGGATGAGGGGGACGGCTACACCTTC; CDR3aa: CASLRDEGDGYTF
j_gene: TRBJ1-4; abundance: once; v_gene: TRBV13; d_gene: TRBD1; CDR3nt: TGTGCCAGCAGCTCGACAGGGACTAATGAAAAACTGTTTTTT; CDR3aa: CASSSTGTNEKLFF
j_gene: TRBJ1-1; abundance: NA; v_gene: TRBV7-8; d_gene: NA; CDR3nt: TGTGCCAGCACCTCTGTTTCGGGGGGCCTGACTGAAGCTTTCTTT; CDR3aa: CASTSVSGGLTEAFF
j_gene: TRBJ1-2; abundance: NA; v_gene: TRBV2; d_gene: TRBD1; CDR3nt: TGTGCCAGCAGTGCGCGACAGGGAAACTATGGCTACACCTTC; CDR3aa: CASSARQGNYGYTF
j_gene: TRBJ1-5; abundance: NA; v_gene: TRBV18; d_gene: NA; CDR3nt: TGTGCCAGCTCACTAACCGCGGACAGAGATCAGCCCCAGCATTTT; CDR3aa: CASSLTADRDQPQHF
j_gene: TRBJ2-4; abundance: NA; v_gene: TRBV6-2/TRBV6-3; d_gene: TRBD2; CDR3nt: TGTGCCAGCAGCGGGACTAGCGGGGGGCACAAAAACATTCAGTACTTC; CDR3aa: CASSGTSGGHKNIQYF
j_gene: TRBJ2-1; abundance: NA; v_gene: TRBV5-1; d_gene: TRBD2; CDR3nt: TGCGCCAGCAGCCCTAGCGGGGGGGACCCCAATGAGCAGTTCTTC; CDR3aa: CASSPSGGDPNEQFF
j_gene: TRBJ2-5; abundance: NA; v_gene: TRBV11-2; d_gene: TRBD2; CDR3nt: TGTGCCAGCAGCTTGTGGGCTAGCGGAACGGAATTTCAAGAGACCCAGTACTTC; CDR3aa: CASSLWASGTEFQETQYF
j_gene: TRBJ1-4; abundance: NA; v_gene: TRBV12-3/TRBV12-4; d_gene: NA; CDR3nt: TGTGCCAGCAGTTCGGGGGGGGAAAAACTGTTTTTT; CDR3aa: CASSSGGEKLFF
j_gene: TRBJ2-5; abundance: NA; v_gene: TRBV20-1; d_gene: TRBD2; CDR3nt: TGCAGTGCTAGTAGCGGGACATTCGGGGAGACCCAGTACTTC; CDR3aa: CSASSGTFGETQYF
j_gene: TRBJ1-6; abundance: NA; v_gene: TRBV30; d_gene: TRBD1; CDR3nt: TGTGCCTGGAGTCCCGGGACAGGGAGTTCACCCCTCCACTTT; CDR3aa: CAWSPGTGSSPLHF
j_gene: TRBJ1-1; abundance: NA; v_gene: TRBV7-9; d_gene: NA; CDR3nt: TGTGCCAGCAGCTTGGGGACTTTGAACACTGAAGCTTTCTTT; CDR3aa: CASSLGTLNTEAFF
j_gene: TRBJ1-2; abundance: NA; v_gene: TRBV6-6; d_gene: TRBD1; CDR3nt: TGTGCCAGCCACAGGGGGCCTAACTATGGCTACACCTTC; CDR3aa: CASHRGPNYGYTF
j_gene: TRBJ1-1; abundance: once; v_gene: TRBV19; d_gene: NA; CDR3nt: TGTGCCAGTAGTATGAGGGAAGCAGGCACTGAAGCTTTCTTT; CDR3aa: CASSMREAGTEAFF